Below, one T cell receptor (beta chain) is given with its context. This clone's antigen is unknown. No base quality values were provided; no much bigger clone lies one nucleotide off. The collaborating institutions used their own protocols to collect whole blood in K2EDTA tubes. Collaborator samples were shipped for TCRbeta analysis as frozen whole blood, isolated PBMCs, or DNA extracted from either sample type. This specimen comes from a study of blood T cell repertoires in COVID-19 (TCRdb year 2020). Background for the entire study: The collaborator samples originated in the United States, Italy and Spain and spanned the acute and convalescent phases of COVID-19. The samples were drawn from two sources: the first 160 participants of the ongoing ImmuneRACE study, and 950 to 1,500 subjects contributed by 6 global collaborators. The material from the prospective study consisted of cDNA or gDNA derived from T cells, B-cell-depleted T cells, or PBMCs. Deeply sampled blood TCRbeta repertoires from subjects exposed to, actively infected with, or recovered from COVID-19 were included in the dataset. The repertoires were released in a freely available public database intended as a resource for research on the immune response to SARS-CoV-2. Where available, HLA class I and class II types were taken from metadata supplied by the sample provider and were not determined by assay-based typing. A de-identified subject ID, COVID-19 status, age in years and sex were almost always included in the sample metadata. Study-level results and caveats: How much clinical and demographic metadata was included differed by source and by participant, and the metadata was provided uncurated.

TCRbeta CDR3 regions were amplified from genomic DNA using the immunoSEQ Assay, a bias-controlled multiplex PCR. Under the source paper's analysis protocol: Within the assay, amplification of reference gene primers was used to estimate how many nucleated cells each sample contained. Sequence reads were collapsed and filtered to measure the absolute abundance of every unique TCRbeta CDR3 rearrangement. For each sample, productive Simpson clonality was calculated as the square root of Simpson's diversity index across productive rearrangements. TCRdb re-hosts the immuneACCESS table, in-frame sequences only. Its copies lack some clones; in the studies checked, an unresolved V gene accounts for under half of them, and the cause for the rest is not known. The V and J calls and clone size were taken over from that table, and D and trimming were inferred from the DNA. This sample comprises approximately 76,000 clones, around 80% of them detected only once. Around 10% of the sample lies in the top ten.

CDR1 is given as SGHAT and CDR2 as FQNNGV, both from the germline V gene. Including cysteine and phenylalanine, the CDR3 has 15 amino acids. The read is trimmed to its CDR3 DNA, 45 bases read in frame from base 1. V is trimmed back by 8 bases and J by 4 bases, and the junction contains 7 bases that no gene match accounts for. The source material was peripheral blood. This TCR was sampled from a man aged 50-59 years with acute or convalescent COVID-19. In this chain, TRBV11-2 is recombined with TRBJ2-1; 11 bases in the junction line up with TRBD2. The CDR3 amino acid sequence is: CASCPASGRYNEQFF. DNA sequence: TGTGCCAGCTGCCCCGCTAGCGGGAGGTACAATGAGCAGTTCTTC.